Listed here are 10 T cell receptor beta chains from one sample, sequenced in a study of blood T cell repertoires in COVID-19. Clones were read by immunoSEQ multiplex PCR, and TCRdb kept only the in-frame ones, dropping some. The sample carries under 60,000 clones, around four fifths recorded once. Sequencing used peripheral blood. All receptors derive from a man aged 70-80 years with acute or convalescent COVID-19.

The chain links TRBV14 to TRBJ1-2, with TRBD1 matching over 7 bases. The CDR3 has 14 amino acids. Germline V CDR1 and CDR2: SGHDN, FVKESK. J was trimmed by 4 bases and V by 2 bases; bases with no gene match: 4. CDR3 region: CASSQPRGLYGYTF. CDR3 DNA sequence: TGTGCCAGCAGCCAACCGAGGGGGCTCTATGGCTACACCTTC.

The chain employs TRBV30 and TRBJ2-7; possibly TRBD1 for D (5 bases). This CDR3 comprises 14 residues. V lost 1 base to trimming and J lost 0 bases, with 10 bases between them. The germline CDR1 and CDR2 sequences are GTSNPN and SVGIG (reference sequence). The CDR3 DNA follows: TGTGCCTGGAGTGGGACACAAGTCTCCTACGAGCAGTACTTC. Translation: CAWSGTQVSYEQYF.

This clone has just one count. CDR3 residues: CASSGAPGTSVTDTQYF. CDR3 nucleotide sequence: TGCGCCAGCAGTGGAGCCCCCGGGACTAGTGTCACAGATACGCAGTATTTT. V is TRBV10-1 and J is TRBJ2-3; 8 bases are a match to TRBD2. The CDR3 consists of 17 residues. Germline V gives CDR1 WNHNN, CDR2 SYGVQD (reference sequence). V trimming: 4 bases; J trimming: 2 bases; junction bases outside the gene matches: 11.

The sample holds a few counts of this clone. The chain is built from TRBV7-8 and TRBJ1-5, with 7 bases identical to TRBD1. The J segment lost 5 bases and the V segment lost 3 bases, leaving 4 bases of the junction unmatched. Germline loops: CDR1 SGHVS, CDR2 FQNEAQ. The CDR3 sequence is 14 residues long. This chain's CDR3 is CASSFGDRDQPQHF. The CDR3 bases are TGTGCCAGCAGCTTTGGCGACAGGGATCAGCCCCAGCATTTT. The full variable domain, its missing parts supplied by reference TRBV7-8 and TRBJ1-5, is GAGVSQSPRYKVAKRGQDVALRCDPISGHVSLFWYQQALGQGPEFLTYFQNEAQLDKSGLPSDRFFAERPEGSVSTLKIQRTQQEDSAVYLCASSFGDRDQPQHFGDGTRLSIL.

The chain uses TRBV28 and TRBJ2-7, with a tentative D call TRBD1 (6 bases). The V and J ends lost 5 bases and 4 bases respectively, with 18 bases between them. Looked up from germline, CDR1 is MDHEN and CDR2 is SYDVKM. The length of the CDR3 is 15 residues. The CDR3 DNA sequence: TGTGCCAGCAGTCTGCAGGGGATCTCAGGTTACGAGCAGTACTTC. Translation: CASSLQGISGYEQYF. Using reference TRBV28 and TRBJ2-7 for the parts outside the CDR3, the full variable domain is DVKVTQSSRYLVKRTGEKVFLECVQDMDHENMFWYRQDPGLGLRLIYFSYDVKMKEKGDIPEGYSVSREKKERFSLILESASTNQTSMYLCASSLQGISGYEQYFGPGTRLTVT.

The CDR3 DNA sequence: TGTGCCAGCAGCTTTTACAGGGGAGAGACCCAGTACTTC. It encodes CASSFYRGETQYF. The chain employs TRBV11-2 and TRBJ2-5; 7 nucleotides align to TRBD1. This CDR3 spans 13 amino acids. The germline V gene has CDR1 SGHAT and CDR2 FQNNGV. Trimming took 3 bases from V and 4 from J; bases not matched to a gene: 2.

Only one count was recorded for this clone. The V and J genes are TRBV6-4 and TRBJ2-2, with D unclear. Trimming removed 4 bases at V and 7 bases at J, with 10 bases between. The CDR3 runs 13 residues. Germline CDR1 MRHNA, CDR2 SNTAGT. In DNA form, the CDR3 reads TGTGCCAGCAGTGTTTCAGTAAACGGGGAGCTGTTTTTT. The encoded protein is CASSVSVNGELFF.

A note on this clone: The sample holds other DNA sequences that translate to the same CDR3. The chain uses TRBV5-1 and TRBJ1-1, with 8 bases matching TRBD1. Germline lookup yields CDR1 SGHRS and CDR2 YFSETQ. This CDR3 has 14 residues. Trimming at V came to 4 bases and at J to 5 bases, leaving 7 bases not matched to a gene. DNA of the CDR3: TGCGCCAGCAGCCTCGGACAGGGAGGGACTGAAGCTTTCTTT. Translated: CASSLGQGGTEAFF.

The table lists this clone with a count of one. The rearrangement links TRBV5-1 to TRBJ2-1; 7 bases line up with TRBD1. The CDR3 is made up of 15 amino acids. V dropped 4 bases and J dropped 0; count of bases not matched to a gene: 4. Germline CDR1 and CDR2: SGHRS and YFSETQ. The DNA for the CDR3 is TGCGCCAGCAGCGTGGGACAGAGCTCCTACAATGAGCAGTTCTTC. This gives the protein CASSVGQSSYNEQFF. Complete variable domain (other parts from reference TRBV5-1 and TRBJ2-1): KAGVTQTPRYLIKTRGQQVTLSCSPISGHRSVSWYQQTPGQGLQFLFEYFSETQRNKGNFPGRFSGRQFSNSRSEMNVSTLELGDSALYLCASSVGQSSYNEQFFGPGTRLTVL.

This chain uses TRBV28 with TRBJ2-3; 12 bases agree with TRBD2. CDR1 MDHEN and CDR2 SYDVKM come from the germline V gene. The CDR3 contains 17 residues. Trimming removed 4 bases from V and 1 base from J; junction bases left unmatched: 6. Here the CDR3 DNA reads TGTGCCAGCAGTTACCTCCGACTAGCGGGGGGCACAGATACGCAGTATTTT. Translating gives CASSYLRLAGGTDTQYF.